These 2 T cell receptor beta chains share one sample of origin, sequenced in a study of shared clonotypes between healthy human individuals. CD8 cells regarded as naive lacked CD45RO, were positively chosen for CCR7, and omitted terminally differentiated effector memory CD45RA+ cells. The data were produced by immunoSEQ multiplex PCR, yet TCRdb's version contains in-frame clones alone and is incomplete. The repertoire holds fewer than 800,000 clones, with about 92% as singletons. The sample taken for sequencing was naive CD8+ T cells sorted from blood. The receptors were gathered from a man aged 25 to 40 in good health.

This clone has just one count. This chain links TRBV28 with TRBJ1-3; a weak D match, TRBD1 (5 bases). The CDR3 spans 13 residues. CDR1 and CDR2 from the germline V gene are MDHEN and SYDVKM. V lost 3 bases and J lost 8, with 11 bases in between. The CDR3: CASSFARADTIYF. CDR3 DNA: TGTGCCAGCAGTTTTGCCAGGGCGGACACCATATATTTT.

This clone is a singleton in its sample. The chain recombines TRBV27 with TRBJ1-5; 10 positions agree with TRBD1. CDR1 MNHEY and CDR2 SMNVEV come from the germline V gene (reference sequence). The CDR3 is 16 amino acids. The ends lost 6 bases at V and 4 bases at J; junction bases unmatched: 9. CDR3 loop: CASRARGQGTNQPQHF. In DNA form, the CDR3 reads TGTGCCAGCAGGGCTAGGGGACAGGGGACGAATCAGCCCCAGCATTTT.